This T cell receptor beta chain comes out of a study of control samples from healthy donors and cancer patients. The table came from immunoSEQ multiplex PCR; TCRdb's copy has only in-frame clones and leaves some out. The sample has over 200,000 clones; approximately 80% are singletons. Looked up from germline, CDR1 is SQVTM and CDR2 is ANQGSEA. With 1 base removed from V and 2 bases from J, the gap between germline ends came to 11 bases. The CDR3 contains 14 residues. The J gene is TRBJ1-2, the V gene TRBV29-1; D remains unclear. Sequenced material: PBMCs. The TCR originated in a woman aged 55 to 70 with lung cancer. CDR3 protein: CSVEAQTLNYGYTF. The CDR3 nucleotides are TGCAGCGTTGAAGCGCAGACCCTGAACTATGGCTACACCTTC.